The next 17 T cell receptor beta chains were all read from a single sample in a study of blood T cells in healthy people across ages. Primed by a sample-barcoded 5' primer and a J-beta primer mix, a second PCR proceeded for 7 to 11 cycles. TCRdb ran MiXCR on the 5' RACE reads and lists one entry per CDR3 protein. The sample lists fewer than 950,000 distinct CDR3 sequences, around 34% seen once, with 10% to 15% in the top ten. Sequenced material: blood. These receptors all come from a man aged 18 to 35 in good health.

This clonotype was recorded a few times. The CDR3 DNA sequence: TGTGCCAGCAGTCCCCGGGTAGCGGGCCACACAGATACGCAGTATTTT. It yields the protein CASSPRVAGHTDTQYF. The rearrangement links TRBV27 to TRBJ2-3, with 7 bases identical to TRBD2. The trim removed 5 bases at V and 2 bases at J, leaving 10 bases unmatched. The CDR3 sequence is 16 residues long. From germline, CDR1 is MNHEY and CDR2 SMNVEV (reference sequence).

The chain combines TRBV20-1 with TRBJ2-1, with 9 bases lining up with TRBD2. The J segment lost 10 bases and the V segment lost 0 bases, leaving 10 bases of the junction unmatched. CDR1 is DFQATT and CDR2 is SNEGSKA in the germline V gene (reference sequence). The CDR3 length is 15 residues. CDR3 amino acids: CSARDRVAGAPEQFF. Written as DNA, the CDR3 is TGCAGTGCTAGAGATAGGGTAGCGGGGGCTCCCGAGCAGTTCTTC.

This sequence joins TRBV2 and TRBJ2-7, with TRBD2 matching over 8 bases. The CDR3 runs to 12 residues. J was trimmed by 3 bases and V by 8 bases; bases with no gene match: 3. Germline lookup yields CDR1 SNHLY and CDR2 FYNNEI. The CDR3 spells CASGREDYEQYF. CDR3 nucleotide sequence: TGTGCCAGCGGGCGGGAGGACTACGAGCAGTACTTC.

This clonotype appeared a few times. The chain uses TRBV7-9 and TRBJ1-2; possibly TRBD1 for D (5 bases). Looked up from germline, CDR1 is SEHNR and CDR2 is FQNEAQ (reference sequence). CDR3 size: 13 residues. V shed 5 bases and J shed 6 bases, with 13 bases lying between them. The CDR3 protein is CASSGTGTDGYTF. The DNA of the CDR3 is TGTGCCAGCAGCGGGACCGGGACGGATGGCTACACCTTC.

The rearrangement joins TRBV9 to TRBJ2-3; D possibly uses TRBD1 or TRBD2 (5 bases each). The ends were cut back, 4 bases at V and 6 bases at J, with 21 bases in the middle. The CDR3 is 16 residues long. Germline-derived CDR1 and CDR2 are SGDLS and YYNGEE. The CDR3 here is CASSTWGPKPADTQYF. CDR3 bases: TGTGCCAGCAGCACCTGGGGACCCAAACCGGCGGATACGCAGTATTTT.

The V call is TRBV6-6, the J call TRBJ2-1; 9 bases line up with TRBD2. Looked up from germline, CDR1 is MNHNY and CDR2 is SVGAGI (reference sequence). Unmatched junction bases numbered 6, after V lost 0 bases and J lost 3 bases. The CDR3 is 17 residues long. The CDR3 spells CASSYSGERGVYNEQFF. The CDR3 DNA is TGTGCCAGCAGTTACTCGGGAGAGCGGGGGGTCTACAATGAGCAGTTCTTC.

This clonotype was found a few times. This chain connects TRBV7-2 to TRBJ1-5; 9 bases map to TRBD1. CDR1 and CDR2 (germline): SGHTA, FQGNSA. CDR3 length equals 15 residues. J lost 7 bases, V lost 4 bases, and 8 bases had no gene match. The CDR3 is CASSSGQGDDQPQHF. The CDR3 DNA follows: TGTGCCAGCAGCTCGGGACAGGGTGATGACCAGCCCCAGCATTTT.

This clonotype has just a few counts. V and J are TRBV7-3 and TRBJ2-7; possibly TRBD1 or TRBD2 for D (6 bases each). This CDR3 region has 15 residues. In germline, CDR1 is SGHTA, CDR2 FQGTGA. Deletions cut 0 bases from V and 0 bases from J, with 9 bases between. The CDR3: CASSLTGGLSYEQYF. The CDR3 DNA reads TGTGCCAGCAGCTTAACTGGGGGGCTCTCCTACGAGCAGTACTTC.

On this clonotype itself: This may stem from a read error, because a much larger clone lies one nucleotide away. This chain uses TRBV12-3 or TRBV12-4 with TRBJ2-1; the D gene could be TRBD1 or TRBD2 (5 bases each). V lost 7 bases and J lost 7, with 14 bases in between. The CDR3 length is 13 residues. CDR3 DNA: TGTGCCAGCATTTCGGGACCCGGGAATGAGCAGTTCTTC. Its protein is CASISGPGNEQFF.

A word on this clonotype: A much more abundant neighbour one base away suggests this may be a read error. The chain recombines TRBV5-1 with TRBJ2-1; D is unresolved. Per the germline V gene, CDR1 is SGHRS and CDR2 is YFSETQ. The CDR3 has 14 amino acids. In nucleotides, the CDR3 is TGCGCCAGCAGCCCGAGTCACGCTGAGAATGGGCAGTTCTTC. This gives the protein CASSPSHAENGQFF.

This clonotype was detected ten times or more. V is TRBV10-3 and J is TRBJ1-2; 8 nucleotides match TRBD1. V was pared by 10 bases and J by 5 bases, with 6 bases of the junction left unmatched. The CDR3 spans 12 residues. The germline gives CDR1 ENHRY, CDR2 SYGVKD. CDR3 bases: TGTGCCACCGTCAGACAGGGGTATGGCTACACCTTC. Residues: CATVRQGYGYTF.

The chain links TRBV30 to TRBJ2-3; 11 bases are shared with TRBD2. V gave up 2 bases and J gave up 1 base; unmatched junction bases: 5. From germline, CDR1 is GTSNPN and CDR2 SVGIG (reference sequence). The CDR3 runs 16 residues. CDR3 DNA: TGTGCCTGGAGTACCGGGACTAGCGGCGGCACAGATACGCAGTATTTT. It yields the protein CAWSTGTSGGTDTQYF.

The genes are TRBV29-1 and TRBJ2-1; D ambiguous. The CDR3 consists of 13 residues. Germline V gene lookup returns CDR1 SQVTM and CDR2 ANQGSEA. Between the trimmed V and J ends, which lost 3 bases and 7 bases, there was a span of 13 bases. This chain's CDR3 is CSVEGWDRNEQFF. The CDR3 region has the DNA TGCAGCGTTGAGGGCTGGGATAGGAATGAGCAGTTCTTC.

This CDR3 is CASSQLGGQVPDTQYF. The DNA for the CDR3 is TGTGCCAGCAGCCAACTGGGGGGACAGGTACCAGATACGCAGTATTTT. This chain links TRBV3-1 with TRBJ2-3, with TRBD1 matching 8 bases. CDR3 length: 16 amino acids. With 2 bases clipped from V and 4 bases from J, the junction kept 8 bases outside the gene matches. Germline V CDR1 and CDR2: LGHDT, YNNKEL (reference sequence).

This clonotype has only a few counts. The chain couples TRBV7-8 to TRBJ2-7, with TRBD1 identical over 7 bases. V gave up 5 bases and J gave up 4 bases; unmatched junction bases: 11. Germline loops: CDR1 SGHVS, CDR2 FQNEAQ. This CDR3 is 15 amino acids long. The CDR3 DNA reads TGTGCCAGCAGCCTGTACCCTGAACAGGGGTACGAGCAGTACTTC. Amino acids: CASSLYPEQGYEQYF.

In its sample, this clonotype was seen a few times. The CDR3 bases are TGTGCCAGCAGCTCTACCACCGGGACTCAGACCCAGTACTTC. Its translation is CASSSTTGTQTQYF. The chain has TRBV7-2 and TRBJ2-5; D is perhaps TRBD2 (6 bases). Germline CDR1 SGHTA, CDR2 FQGNSA. The CDR3 runs 14 residues. V was cut by 4 bases and J by 6 bases, with 15 bases left in between.

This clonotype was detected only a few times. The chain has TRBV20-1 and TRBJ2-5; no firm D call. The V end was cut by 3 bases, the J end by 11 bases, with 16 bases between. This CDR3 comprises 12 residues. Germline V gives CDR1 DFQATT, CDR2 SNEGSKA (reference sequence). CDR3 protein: CSARRLEYEQYF. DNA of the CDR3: TGCAGTGCTAGGCGGCTAGAGTATGAGCAGTACTTC.